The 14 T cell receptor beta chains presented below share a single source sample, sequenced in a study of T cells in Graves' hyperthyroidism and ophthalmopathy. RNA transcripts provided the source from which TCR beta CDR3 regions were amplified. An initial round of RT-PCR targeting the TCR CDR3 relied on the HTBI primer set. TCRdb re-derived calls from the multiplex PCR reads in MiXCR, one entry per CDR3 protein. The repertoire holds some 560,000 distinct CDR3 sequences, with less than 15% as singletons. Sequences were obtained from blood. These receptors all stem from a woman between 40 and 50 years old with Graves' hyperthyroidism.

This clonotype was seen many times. This CDR3 is CASSRRDPPETQYF. The DNA of the CDR3 is TGTGCCAGCAGCCGCCGGGACCCCCCTGAGACCCAGTACTTC. The chain links TRBV14 to TRBJ2-5; D may correspond to TRBD1 or TRBD2 (5 bases each). Trimming took off 4 bases at V and 5 bases at J, with 14 bases between the two ends. The CDR3 length is 14 residues. Germline V gene lookup returns CDR1 SGHDN and CDR2 FVKESK.

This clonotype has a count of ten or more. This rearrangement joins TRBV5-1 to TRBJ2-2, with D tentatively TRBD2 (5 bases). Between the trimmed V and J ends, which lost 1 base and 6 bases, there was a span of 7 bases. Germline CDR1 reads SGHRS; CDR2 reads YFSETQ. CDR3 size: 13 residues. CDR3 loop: CASSLTRAGELFF. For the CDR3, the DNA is TGCGCCAGCAGCTTGACGCGGGCCGGGGAGCTGTTTTTT. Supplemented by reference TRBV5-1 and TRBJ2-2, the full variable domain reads KAGVTQTPRYLIKTRGQQVTLSCSPISGHRSVSWYQQTPGQGLQFLFEYFSETQRNKGNFPGRFSGRQFSNSRSEMNVSTLELGDSALYLCASSLTRAGELFFGEGSRLTVL.

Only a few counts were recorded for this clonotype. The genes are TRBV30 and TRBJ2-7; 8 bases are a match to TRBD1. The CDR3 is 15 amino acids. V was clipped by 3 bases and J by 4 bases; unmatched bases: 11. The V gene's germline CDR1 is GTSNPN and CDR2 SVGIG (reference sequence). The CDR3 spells CAWRSVQGARYEQYF. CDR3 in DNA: TGTGCCTGGAGGAGTGTTCAGGGGGCAAGGTACGAGCAGTACTTC.

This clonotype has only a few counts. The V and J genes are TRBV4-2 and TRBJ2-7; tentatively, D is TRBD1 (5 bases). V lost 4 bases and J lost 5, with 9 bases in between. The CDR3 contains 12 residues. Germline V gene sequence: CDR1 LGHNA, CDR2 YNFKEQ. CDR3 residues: CASSRIGDEQYF. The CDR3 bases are TGTGCCAGCAGCCGTATAGGGGACGAGCAGTACTTC.

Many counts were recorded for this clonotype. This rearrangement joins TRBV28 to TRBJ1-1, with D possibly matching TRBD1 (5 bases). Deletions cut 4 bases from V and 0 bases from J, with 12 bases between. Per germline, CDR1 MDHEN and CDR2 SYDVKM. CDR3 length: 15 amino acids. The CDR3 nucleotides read TGTGCCAGCAGTTCCCGGACAAGCCTGAACACTGAAGCTTTCTTT. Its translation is CASSSRTSLNTEAFF.

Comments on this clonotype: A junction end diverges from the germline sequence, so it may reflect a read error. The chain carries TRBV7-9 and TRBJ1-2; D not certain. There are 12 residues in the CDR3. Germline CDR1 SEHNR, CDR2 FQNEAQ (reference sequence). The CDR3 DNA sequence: TGTGCCTGCAGCTTGACAAACTATGGCTACACCTTC. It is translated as CACSLTNYGYTF.

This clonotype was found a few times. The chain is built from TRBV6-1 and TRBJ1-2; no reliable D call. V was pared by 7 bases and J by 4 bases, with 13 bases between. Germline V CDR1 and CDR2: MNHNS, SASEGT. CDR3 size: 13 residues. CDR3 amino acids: CASILTDGYGYTF. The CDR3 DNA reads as TGTGCCAGCATTCTTACGGACGGCTATGGCTACACCTTC.

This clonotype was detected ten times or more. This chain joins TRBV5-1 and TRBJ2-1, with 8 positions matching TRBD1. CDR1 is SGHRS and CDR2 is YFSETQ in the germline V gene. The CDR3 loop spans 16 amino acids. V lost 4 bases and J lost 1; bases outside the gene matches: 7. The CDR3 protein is CASSETGEWSYNEQFF. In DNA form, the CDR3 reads TGCGCCAGCAGCGAGACAGGGGAATGGTCCTACAATGAGCAGTTCTTC.

The DNA of the CDR3 is TGTGCCAGCAGTAAGACGGGACAGGGGTTCTACGAGCAGTACTTC. It codes for CASSKTGQGFYEQYF. The rearrangement joins TRBV5-4 to TRBJ2-7, with TRBD1 identical over 10 bases. With 5 bases clipped from V and 3 bases from J, the junction kept 8 bases outside the gene matches. This CDR3 has 15 amino acids. From germline, CDR1 is SGHNT and CDR2 YYREEE (reference sequence).

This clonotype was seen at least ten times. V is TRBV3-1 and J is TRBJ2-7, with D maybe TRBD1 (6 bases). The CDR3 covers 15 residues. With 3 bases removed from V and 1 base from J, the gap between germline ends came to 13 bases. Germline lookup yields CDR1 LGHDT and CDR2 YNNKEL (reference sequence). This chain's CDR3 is CASSQGQGKSYEQYF. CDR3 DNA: TGTGCCAGCAGCCAGGGCCAGGGGAAATCCTACGAGCAGTACTTC.

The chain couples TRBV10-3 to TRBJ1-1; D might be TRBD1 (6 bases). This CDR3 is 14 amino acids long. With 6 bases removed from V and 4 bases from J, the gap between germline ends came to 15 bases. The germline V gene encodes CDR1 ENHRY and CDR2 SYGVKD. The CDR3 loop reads CAISERQASTEAFF. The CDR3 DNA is TGTGCCATCAGCGAGAGACAGGCCTCCACTGAAGCTTTCTTT.

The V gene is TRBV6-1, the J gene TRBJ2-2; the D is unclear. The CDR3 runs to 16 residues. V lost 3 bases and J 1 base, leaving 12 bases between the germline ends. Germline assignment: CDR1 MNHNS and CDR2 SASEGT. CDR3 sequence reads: CASSDSVALNTGELFF. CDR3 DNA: TGTGCCAGCAGTGACTCGGTAGCCCTGAACACCGGGGAGCTGTTTTTT.

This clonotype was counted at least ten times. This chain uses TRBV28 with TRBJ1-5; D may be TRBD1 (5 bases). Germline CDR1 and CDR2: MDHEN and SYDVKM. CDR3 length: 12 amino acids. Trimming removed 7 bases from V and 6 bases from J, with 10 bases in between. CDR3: CASNLQGQPQHF. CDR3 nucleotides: TGTGCCAGCAATCTGCAGGGTCAGCCCCAGCATTTT. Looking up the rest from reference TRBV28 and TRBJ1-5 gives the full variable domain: DVKVTQSSRYLVKRTGEKVFLECVQDMDHENMFWYRQDPGLGLRLIYFSYDVKMKEKGDIPEGYSVSREKKERFSLILESASTNQTSMYLCASNLQGQPQHFGDGTRLSIL.

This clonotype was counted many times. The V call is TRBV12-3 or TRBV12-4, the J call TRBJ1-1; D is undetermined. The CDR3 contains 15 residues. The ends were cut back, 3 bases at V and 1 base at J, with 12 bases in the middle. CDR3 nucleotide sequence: TGTGCCAGCAGTTTCACTTTAGTAGGGAACACTGAAGCTTTCTTT. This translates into CASSFTLVGNTEAFF.